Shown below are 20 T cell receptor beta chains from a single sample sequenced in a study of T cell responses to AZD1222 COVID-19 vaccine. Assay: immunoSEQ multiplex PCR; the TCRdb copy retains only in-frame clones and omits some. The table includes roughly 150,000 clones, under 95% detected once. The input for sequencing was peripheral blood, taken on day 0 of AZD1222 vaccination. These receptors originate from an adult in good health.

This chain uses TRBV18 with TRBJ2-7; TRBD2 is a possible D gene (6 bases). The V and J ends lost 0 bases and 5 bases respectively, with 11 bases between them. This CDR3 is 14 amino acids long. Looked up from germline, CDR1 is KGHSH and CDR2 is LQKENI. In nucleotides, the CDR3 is TGTGCCAGCTCACCACCGACGCGGGATGACGAGCAGTACTTC. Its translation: CASSPPTRDDEQYF.

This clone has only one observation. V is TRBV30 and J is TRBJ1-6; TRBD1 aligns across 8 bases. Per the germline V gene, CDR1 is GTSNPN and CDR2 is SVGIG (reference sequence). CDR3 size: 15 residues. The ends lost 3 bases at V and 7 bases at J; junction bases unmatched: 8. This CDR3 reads CAWRPPDRVNSPLHF. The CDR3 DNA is TGTGCCTGGAGACCTCCGGACAGGGTGAATTCACCCCTCCACTTT.

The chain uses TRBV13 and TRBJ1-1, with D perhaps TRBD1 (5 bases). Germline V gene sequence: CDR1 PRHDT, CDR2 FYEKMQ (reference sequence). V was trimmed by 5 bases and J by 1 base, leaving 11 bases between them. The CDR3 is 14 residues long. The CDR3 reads CASSLLGENTEAFF. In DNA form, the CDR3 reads TGTGCCAGCAGCCTACTGGGGGAGAACACTGAAGCTTTCTTT.

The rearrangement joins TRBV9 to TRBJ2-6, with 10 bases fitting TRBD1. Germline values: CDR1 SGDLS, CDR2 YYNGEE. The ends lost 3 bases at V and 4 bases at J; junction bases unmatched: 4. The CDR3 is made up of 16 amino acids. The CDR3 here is CASSGQGAKGANVLTF. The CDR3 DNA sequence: TGTGCCAGCAGCGGACAGGGGGCGAAAGGGGCCAACGTCCTGACTTTC.

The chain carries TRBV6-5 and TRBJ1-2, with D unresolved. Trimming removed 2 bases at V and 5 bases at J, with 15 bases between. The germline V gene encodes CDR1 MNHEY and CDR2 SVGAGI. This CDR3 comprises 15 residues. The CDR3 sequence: CASSYSALLLYGYTF. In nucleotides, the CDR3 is TGTGCCAGCAGTTACAGTGCCCTATTACTTTATGGCTACACCTTC.

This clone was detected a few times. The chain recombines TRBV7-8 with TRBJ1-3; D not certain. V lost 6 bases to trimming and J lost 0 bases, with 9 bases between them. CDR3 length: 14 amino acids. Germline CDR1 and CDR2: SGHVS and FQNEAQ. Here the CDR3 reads CASSWTNSGNTIYF. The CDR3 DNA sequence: TGTGCCAGCAGTTGGACCAACTCTGGAAACACCATATATTTT.

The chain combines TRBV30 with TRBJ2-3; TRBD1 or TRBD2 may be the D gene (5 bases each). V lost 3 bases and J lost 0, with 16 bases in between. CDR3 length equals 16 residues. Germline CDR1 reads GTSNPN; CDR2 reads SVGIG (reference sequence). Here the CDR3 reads CAWRRGLADSTDTQYF. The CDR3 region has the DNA TGTGCCTGGAGACGGGGCCTAGCAGACAGCACAGATACGCAGTATTTT. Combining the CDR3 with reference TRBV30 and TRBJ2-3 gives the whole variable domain SQTIHQWPATLVQPVGSPLSLECTVEGTSNPNLYWYRQAAGRGLQLLFYSVGIGQISSEVPQNLSASRPQDRQFILSSKKLLLSDSGFYLCAWRRGLADSTDTQYFGPGTRLTVL.

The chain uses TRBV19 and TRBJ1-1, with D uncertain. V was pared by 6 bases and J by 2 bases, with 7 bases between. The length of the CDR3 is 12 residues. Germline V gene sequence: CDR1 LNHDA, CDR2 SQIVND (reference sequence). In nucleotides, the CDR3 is TGTGCCAGTAGCAAGGGTAACACTGAAGCTTTCTTT. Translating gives CASSKGNTEAFF.

DNA of the CDR3: TGTGCCAGCAGCTACAACAGGGGTTTCTACGAGCAGTACTTC. As protein: CASSYNRGFYEQYF. V gene TRBV11-1 combines with J gene TRBJ2-7; 7 nucleotides agree with TRBD1. Trimming took 4 bases from V and 3 from J; bases not matched to a gene: 6. Germline V gene lookup returns CDR1 SGHAT and CDR2 FQDESV (reference sequence). The CDR3 spans 14 residues.

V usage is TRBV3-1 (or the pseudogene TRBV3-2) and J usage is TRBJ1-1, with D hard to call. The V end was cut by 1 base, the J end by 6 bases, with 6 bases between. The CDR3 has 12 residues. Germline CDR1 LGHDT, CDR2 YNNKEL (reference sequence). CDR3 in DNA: TGTGCCAGCAGCCAAGTCCCGGCTGAAGCTTTCTTT. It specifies CASSQVPAEAFF.

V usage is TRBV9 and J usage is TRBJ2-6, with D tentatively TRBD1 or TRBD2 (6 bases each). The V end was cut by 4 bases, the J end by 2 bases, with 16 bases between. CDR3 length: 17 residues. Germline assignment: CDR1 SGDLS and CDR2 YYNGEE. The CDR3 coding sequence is TGTGCCAGCAGCCCCCGAGGGGGGACGGCTGGGGCCAACGTCCTGACTTTC. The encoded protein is CASSPRGGTAGANVLTF.

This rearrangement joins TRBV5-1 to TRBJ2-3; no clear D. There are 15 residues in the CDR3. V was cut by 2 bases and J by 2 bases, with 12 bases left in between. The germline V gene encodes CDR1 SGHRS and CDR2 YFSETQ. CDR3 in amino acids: CASSFNNYNTDTQYF. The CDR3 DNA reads TGCGCCAGCAGCTTTAACAATTACAACACAGATACGCAGTATTTT. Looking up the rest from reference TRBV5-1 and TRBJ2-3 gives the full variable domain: KAGVTQTPRYLIKTRGQQVTLSCSPISGHRSVSWYQQTPGQGLQFLFEYFSETQRNKGNFPGRFSGRQFSNSRSEMNVSTLELGDSALYLCASSFNNYNTDTQYFGPGTRLTVL.

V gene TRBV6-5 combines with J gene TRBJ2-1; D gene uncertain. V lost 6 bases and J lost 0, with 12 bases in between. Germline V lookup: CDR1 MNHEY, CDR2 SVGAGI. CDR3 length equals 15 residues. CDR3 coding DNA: TGTGCCAGCAGGCGCCCCCGCAGCTCCTACAATGAGCAGTTCTTC. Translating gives CASRRPRSSYNEQFF.

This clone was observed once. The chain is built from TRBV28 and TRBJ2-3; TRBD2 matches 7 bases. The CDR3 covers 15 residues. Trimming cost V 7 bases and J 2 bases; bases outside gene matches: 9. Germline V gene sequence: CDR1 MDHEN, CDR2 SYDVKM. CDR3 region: CASTGLAEITDTQYF. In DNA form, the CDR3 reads TGTGCCAGCACTGGGCTAGCGGAGATCACAGATACGCAGTATTTT.

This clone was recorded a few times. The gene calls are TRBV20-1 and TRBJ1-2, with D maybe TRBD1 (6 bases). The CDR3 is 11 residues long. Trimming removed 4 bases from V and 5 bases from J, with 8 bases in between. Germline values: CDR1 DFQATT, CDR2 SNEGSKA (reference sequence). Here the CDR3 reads CSATGEYGYTF. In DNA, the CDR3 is TGCAGTGCTACAGGGGAGTATGGCTACACCTTC.

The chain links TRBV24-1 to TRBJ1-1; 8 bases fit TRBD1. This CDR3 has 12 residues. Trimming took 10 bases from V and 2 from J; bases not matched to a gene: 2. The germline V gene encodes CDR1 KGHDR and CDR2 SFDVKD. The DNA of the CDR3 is TGTGCCACGGACAGGGAAAACACTGAAGCTTTCTTT. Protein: CATDRENTEAFF.

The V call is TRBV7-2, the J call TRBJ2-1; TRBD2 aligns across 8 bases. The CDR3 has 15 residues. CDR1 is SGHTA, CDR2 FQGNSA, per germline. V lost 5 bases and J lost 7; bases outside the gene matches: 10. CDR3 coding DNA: TGTGCCAGCAGCCCTCGACTAGCGTCAAGGAATGAGCAGTTCTTC. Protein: CASSPRLASRNEQFF.

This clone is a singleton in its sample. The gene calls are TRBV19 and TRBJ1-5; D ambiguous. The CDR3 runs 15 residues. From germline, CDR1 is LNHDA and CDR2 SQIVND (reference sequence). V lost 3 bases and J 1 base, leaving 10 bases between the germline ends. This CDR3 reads CASSMSGESNQPQHF. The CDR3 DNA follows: TGTGCCAGTAGTATGTCTGGGGAAAGCAATCAGCCCCAGCATTTT.

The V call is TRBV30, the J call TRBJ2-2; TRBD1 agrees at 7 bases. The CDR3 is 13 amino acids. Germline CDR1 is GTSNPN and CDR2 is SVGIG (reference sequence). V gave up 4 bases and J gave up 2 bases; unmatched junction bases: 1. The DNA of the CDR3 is TGTGCCTGGACAGGGGGAAACACCGGGGAGCTGTTTTTT. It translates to CAWTGGNTGELFF.

In nucleotides, the CDR3 is TGTGCCACCAGTGATTTTTGGGACAATGAGCAGTTCTTC. Encoded protein: CATSDFWDNEQFF. The chain has TRBV24-1 and TRBJ2-1; no firm D call. There are 13 residues in the CDR3. Trimming removed 1 base from V and 5 bases from J, with 5 bases in between. The germline CDR1 and CDR2 sequences are KGHDR and SFDVKD.